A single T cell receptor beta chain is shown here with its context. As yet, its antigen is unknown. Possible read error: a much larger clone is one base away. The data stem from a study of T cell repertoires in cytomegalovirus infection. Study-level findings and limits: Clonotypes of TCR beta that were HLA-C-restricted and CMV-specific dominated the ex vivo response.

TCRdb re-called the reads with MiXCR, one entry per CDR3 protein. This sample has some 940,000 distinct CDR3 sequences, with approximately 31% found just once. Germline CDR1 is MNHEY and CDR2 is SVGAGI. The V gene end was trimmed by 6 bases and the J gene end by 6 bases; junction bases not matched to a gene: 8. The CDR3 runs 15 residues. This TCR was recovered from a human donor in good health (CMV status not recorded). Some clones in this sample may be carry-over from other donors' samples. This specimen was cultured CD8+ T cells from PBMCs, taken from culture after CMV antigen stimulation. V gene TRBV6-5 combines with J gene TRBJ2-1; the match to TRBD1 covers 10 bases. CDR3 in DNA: TGTGCCAGCAGCCCCGGGACAGGGGTTTGCAATGAGCAGTTCTTC. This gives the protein CASSPGTGVCNEQFF.